This entry lists 20 T cell receptor beta chains sequenced from one sample in a study of STAT5B mutations in CD4+ large granular lymphocyte leukemia. Profiled with immunoSEQ multiplex PCR; TCRdb holds only in-frame clones, not every one. This table holds 34,000 or so clones, around 85% found once. The material sequenced was CD4+ T cells from blood buffy coats. The source of these receptors is a human donor in good health.

V is TRBV5-1 and J is TRBJ2-3, with D tentatively TRBD2 (6 bases). Trimming shortened V by 2 bases and J by 6 bases, and 13 bases separated the two germline ends. The CDR3 has 14 amino acids. Germline V gives CDR1 SGHRS, CDR2 YFSETQ. CDR3 amino acids: CASSFRAGPDTQYF. The CDR3, as DNA: TGCGCCAGCAGCTTTCGAGCGGGCCCCGATACGCAGTATTTT.

CDR3 sequence (DNA): TGTGCCAGCACTTACACCGGAGGGGGGGCTTTCTTT. Translated: CASTYTGGGAFF. The chain is built from TRBV2 and TRBJ1-1; D is possibly TRBD1 (6 bases). Trimming shortened V by 7 bases and J by 11 bases, and 17 bases separated the two germline ends. CDR1 SNHLY and CDR2 FYNNEI come from the germline V gene. CDR3 length: 12 residues.

The chain combines TRBV7-2 with TRBJ2-1, with TRBD1 matching over 10 bases. V lost 5 bases to trimming and J lost 7 bases; unmatched junction nucleotides: 14. This CDR3 comprises 17 residues. In germline, CDR1 is SGHTA, CDR2 FQGNSA. DNA for the CDR3: TGTGCCAGCAGCCCCGGGGATGGGACAGGGGCCGGGAATGAGCAGTTCTTC. Protein: CASSPGDGTGAGNEQFF.

This sequence joins TRBV4-2 and TRBJ2-1, with D hard to call. The CDR3 consists of 16 residues. V gave up 1 base and J gave up 8 bases, with 18 bases separating them. Germline-derived CDR1 and CDR2 are LGHNA and YNFKEQ. CDR3 nucleotide sequence: TGTGCCAGCAGCCAAGTACTTGTTACACTAAAGGATGAGCAGTTCTTC. Its protein is CASSQVLVTLKDEQFF.

V is TRBV5-1 and J is TRBJ2-5; D is possibly TRBD1 (6 bases). Germline CDR1 SGHRS, CDR2 YFSETQ. V was clipped by 4 bases and J by 5 bases, with 15 bases between them. The CDR3 spans 14 residues. In nucleotides, the CDR3 is TGCGCCAGCAGCGGTGCAACAGGGTCCGAGACCCAGTACTTC. This encodes CASSGATGSETQYF.

The chain employs TRBV6-1 and TRBJ2-7; D unclear. The CDR3 extends over 12 amino acids. The germline V gene encodes CDR1 MNHNS and CDR2 SASEGT. Deletions cut 6 bases from V and 5 bases from J, with 11 bases between. CDR3 sequence: CASSKLANEQYF. DNA for the CDR3: TGTGCCAGCAGCAAATTAGCAAACGAGCAGTACTTC.

The chain combines TRBV6-5 with TRBJ2-7; D tentatively fits TRBD1 or TRBD2 (5 bases each). V gave up 5 bases and J gave up 5 bases, with 16 bases separating them. The CDR3 consists of 14 residues. Germline V gene sequence: CDR1 MNHEY, CDR2 SVGAGI. The DNA for the CDR3 is TGTGCCAGCAGTCGAGGGACCGTCCCCCACGAGCAGTACTTC. It translates to CASSRGTVPHEQYF.

The V call is TRBV7-8, the J call TRBJ1-4; possible D gene TRBD1, 6 bases. Looked up from germline, CDR1 is SGHVS and CDR2 is FQNEAQ. V was trimmed by 3 bases and J by 11 bases, leaving 22 bases between them. CDR3 size: 16 residues. The DNA of the CDR3 is TGTGCCAGCAGCTTGAGAGGGGGGACCTTGGACGGGAAACTGTTTTTT. Protein sequence: CASSLRGGTLDGKLFF.

The V and J genes are TRBV23-1 and TRBJ1-2, with unresolved D. TRBV23-1 is marked as an open reading frame, function uncertain. This CDR3 region has 14 residues. Deletions cut 8 bases from V and 5 bases from J, with 18 bases between. The DNA of the CDR3 is TGCGCCAGCCCTTTCCGGCGGCAGCGTTATGGCTACACCTTC. Protein sequence: CASPFRRQRYGYTF.

J is TRBJ1-1 and V is TRBV18, with D uncertain. Trimming shortened V by 2 bases and J by 0 bases, and 4 bases separated the two germline ends. This CDR3 spans 13 amino acids. Germline values: CDR1 KGHSH, CDR2 LQKENI. CDR3 loop: CASSPGMNTEAFF. DNA for the CDR3: TGTGCCAGCTCACCAGGTATGAACACTGAAGCTTTCTTT.

The chain links TRBV5-1 to TRBJ2-3, with D perhaps matching TRBD2 (5 bases). The germline CDR1 and CDR2 sequences are SGHRS and YFSETQ. The CDR3 extends over 14 amino acids. Trimming removed 0 bases at V and 0 bases at J, with 5 bases between. The CDR3 spells CASSLERSTDTQYF. DNA for the CDR3: TGCGCCAGCAGCTTGGAGCGGAGCACAGATACGCAGTATTTT.

This sequence joins TRBV18 and TRBJ1-1; no reliable D call. CDR3 length: 12 amino acids. The V gene's germline CDR1 is KGHSH and CDR2 LQKENI. The ends were cut back, 5 bases at V and 1 base at J, with 5 bases in the middle. The CDR3 loop is CASSGPNTEAFF. The CDR3 DNA sequence: TGTGCCAGCTCAGGACCGAACACTGAAGCTTTCTTT. The full variable domain, with the rest looked up from reference TRBV18 and TRBJ1-1, is NAGVMQNPRHLVRRRGQEARLRCSPMKGHSHVYWYRQLPEEGLKFMVYLQKENIIDESGMPKERFSAEFPKEGPSILRIQQVVRGDSAAYFCASSGPNTEAFFGQGTRLTVV.

The chain recombines TRBV28 with TRBJ1-4; TRBD1 might be the D (5 bases). This CDR3 spans 15 amino acids. Germline CDR1 MDHEN, CDR2 SYDVKM. Trimming removed 5 bases from V and 0 bases from J, with 10 bases in between. The CDR3 is CASSGGGATNEKLFF. In DNA, the CDR3 is TGTGCCAGCAGTGGGGGAGGGGCAACTAATGAAAAACTGTTTTTT.

The gene calls are TRBV4-2 and TRBJ2-1, with 7 positions matching TRBD2. The CDR3 has 15 residues. Trimming took 0 bases from V and 9 from J; bases not matched to a gene: 8. CDR1 LGHNA and CDR2 YNFKEQ come from the germline V gene. Here the CDR3 reads CASSQETGAGIEQFF. The DNA for the CDR3 is TGTGCCAGCAGCCAAGAAACGGGAGCGGGGATTGAGCAGTTCTTC.

This clone was detected only once. This sequence joins TRBV12-5 and TRBJ1-1; D is perhaps TRBD1 (5 bases). The CDR3 has 13 residues. V lost 2 bases to trimming and J lost 8 bases, with 12 bases between them. Germline V gene lookup returns CDR1 LGHNT and CDR2 FRNRAP. CDR3 coding DNA: TGTGCTAGTGGTTTGATTGGGGCCGGGGAAGCTTTCTTT. Residues: CASGLIGAGEAFF.

The V call is TRBV5-8, the J call TRBJ1-2; maybe TRBD1 (6 bases). CDR1 and CDR2 (germline): SGHTS, YDEGEE. Trimming left V 3 bases short and J 1 base short, with 10 bases between. The length of the CDR3 is 14 residues. This CDR3 reads CASSWGGVNYGYTF. The CDR3 nucleotides read TGTGCCAGCAGCTGGGGGGGCGTTAACTATGGCTACACCTTC.

This chain uses TRBV7-2 with TRBJ1-2; D not certain. The length of the CDR3 is 14 residues. Germline lookup yields CDR1 SGHTA and CDR2 FQGNSA. The germline V and J ends were trimmed by 4 bases and 6 bases, with 15 bases remaining between them. In DNA form, the CDR3 reads TGTGCCAGCAGCTCGGCAGGTTTACGGAATGGCTACACCTTC. This encodes CASSSAGLRNGYTF.

This rearrangement joins TRBV6-1 to TRBJ1-2, with D unclear. V lost 3 bases to trimming and J lost 2 bases, with 10 bases between them. The CDR3 has 14 amino acids. The germline CDR1 and CDR2 sequences are MNHNS and SASEGT. CDR3 in DNA: TGTGCCAGCAGTGATGGAGCGCGGAACTATGGCTACACCTTC. Translated, it gives CASSDGARNYGYTF.

The chain is built from TRBV18 and TRBJ1-2; D gene uncertain. The CDR3 has 13 amino acids. The V gene lost 3 bases and the J gene lost 0 bases, with 5 bases spanning the gap. Germline CDR1 KGHSH, CDR2 LQKENI. The CDR3 spells CASSPPTNYGYTF. CDR3 DNA sequence: TGTGCCAGCTCACCCCCGACTAACTATGGCTACACCTTC. The full variable domain, rest sourced from reference TRBV18 and TRBJ1-2, is NAGVMQNPRHLVRRRGQEARLRCSPMKGHSHVYWYRQLPEEGLKFMVYLQKENIIDESGMPKERFSAEFPKEGPSILRIQQVVRGDSAAYFCASSPPTNYGYTFGSGTRLTVV.

The chain couples TRBV11-3 to TRBJ2-7, with a weak D call TRBD2 (6 bases). CDR1 is SGHNT, CDR2 YENEEA, per germline. V lost 4 bases, J lost 0 bases, and 13 bases lay in between. The CDR3 is 15 residues long. The DNA for the CDR3 is TGTGCCAGCAGCTCCGGACGGGGGAACTCCTACGAGCAGTACTTC. Translation: CASSSGRGNSYEQYF.